Below, 10 T cell receptor beta chains from the same sample are listed, as sequenced in a study of neurological immune-mediated disorders. Time point described: longitudinal time-point 1 (baseline). TCRdb reprocessed the 5' RACE reads with MiXCR, giving one entry per CDR3 protein. This table holds roughly 61,000 distinct CDR3 sequences, about 10% found once. The source material was PBMCs. All receptors derive from a male donor with HTLV-1-associated myelopathy (HAM/TSP).

The chain carries TRBV7-2 and TRBJ2-1; 8 bases are shared with TRBD2. Unmatched junction bases numbered 14, after V lost 5 bases and J lost 8 bases. CDR1 is SGHTA and CDR2 is FQGNSA in the germline V gene. The CDR3 length is 16 residues. CDR3 sequence: CASSPLGAGAPDEQFF. The CDR3 region has the DNA TGTGCCAGCAGCCCCCTGGGAGCGGGGGCCCCCGATGAGCAGTTCTTC.

This clonotype was counted many times. The DNA for the CDR3 is TGCAGTGCTCCTCGTTGGGACGAGCAGTACTTC. Residues: CSAPRWDEQYF. This sequence joins TRBV20-1 and TRBJ2-7; D uncertain. V was trimmed by 5 bases and J by 5 bases, leaving 10 bases between them. The CDR3 runs to 11 residues. Germline V lookup: CDR1 DFQATT, CDR2 SNEGSKA (reference sequence).

This clonotype was counted at least ten times. DNA for the CDR3: TGCAGCGTTGAGGGGGACGGACCCTCCTACGAGCAGTACTTC. Translating gives CSVEGDGPSYEQYF. This chain links TRBV29-1 with TRBJ2-7, with D possibly being TRBD1 or TRBD2 (5 bases each). In germline, CDR1 is SQVTM, CDR2 ANQGSEA. The CDR3 covers 14 residues. The germline V and J ends were trimmed by 3 bases and 0 bases, with 12 bases remaining between them.

This clonotype was seen a few times. The chain employs TRBV5-1 and TRBJ1-1; maybe TRBD1 (5 bases). The germline V gene has CDR1 SGHRS and CDR2 YFSETQ. V lost 4 bases to trimming and J lost 4 bases, with 14 bases between them. CDR3 length: 14 residues. The CDR3 protein is CASSRDAFGTEAFF. In nucleotides, the CDR3 is TGCGCCAGCAGCCGGGACGCGTTTGGCACTGAAGCTTTCTTT.

This clonotype was counted many times. The V gene is TRBV7-2, the J gene TRBJ2-3, with D possibly matching TRBD1 (6 bases). Germline loops: CDR1 SGHTA, CDR2 FQGNSA. The CDR3 runs to 15 residues. The ends were cut back, 2 bases at V and 0 bases at J, with 9 bases in the middle. The CDR3 DNA sequence: TGTGCCAGCAGCTTAACAGGACAGAGCACAGATACGCAGTATTTT. This codes for CASSLTGQSTDTQYF.

This clonotype has ten or more counts. V and J are TRBV20-1 and TRBJ2-1; tentatively, D is TRBD2 (6 bases). The CDR3 consists of 12 residues. The germline V gene encodes CDR1 DFQATT and CDR2 SNEGSKA (reference sequence). The CDR3 here is CGVGEVYNEQFF. Written as DNA, the CDR3 is TGCGGGGTGGGGGAGGTGTACAATGAGCAGTTCTTC.

This clonotype was found many times. This sequence joins TRBV20-1 and TRBJ2-2; tentative D call: TRBD1 (6 bases). Germline CDR1 is DFQATT and CDR2 is SNEGSKA (reference sequence). The V end was cut by 5 bases, the J end by 3 bases, with 13 bases between. The CDR3 extends over 14 amino acids. The CDR3 DNA follows: TGCAGTGCTGGGGACACGCGGCACACCGGGGAGCTGTTTTTT. Translated: CSAGDTRHTGELFF.

This clonotype was seen repeatedly, ten times or more. The chain carries TRBV6-6 and TRBJ1-6; D is undetermined. CDR1 is MNHNY and CDR2 is SVGAGI in the germline V gene (reference sequence). CDR3 size: 14 residues. Trimming shortened V by 11 bases and J by 7 bases, and 18 bases separated the two germline ends. The DNA of the CDR3 is TGTGCCTGCTACTTGGGTCAGTCCAATTCACCCCTCCACTTT. It specifies CACYLGQSNSPLHF.

This clonotype occurred many times. V and J are TRBV5-1 and TRBJ2-2; D perhaps matches TRBD2 (6 bases). This CDR3 is 14 amino acids long. Germline V lookup: CDR1 SGHRS, CDR2 YFSETQ. The V end lost 2 bases, the J end lost 4 bases, and 9 bases lay between the germline ends. CDR3 protein: CASSLGGVTGELFF. CDR3 bases: TGCGCCAGCAGCTTAGGAGGGGTCACCGGGGAGCTGTTTTTT.

This clonotype was recorded many times. In nucleotides, the CDR3 is TGTGCCAGCAGCTTAGGGAGGGGAGCTTTCTTT. Amino acid sequence: CASSLGRGAFF. This sequence joins TRBV7-2 and TRBJ1-1, with D maybe TRBD1 (5 bases). Germline loops: CDR1 SGHTA, CDR2 FQGNSA. The CDR3 has 11 residues. With 1 base removed from V and 10 bases from J, the gap between germline ends came to 7 bases. The full variable domain, its missing parts supplied by reference TRBV7-2 and TRBJ1-1, is GAGVSQSPSNKVTEKGKDVELRCDPISGHTALYWYRQSLGQGLEFLIYFQGNSAPDKSGLPSDRFSAERTGGSVSTLTIQRTQQEDSAVYLCASSLGRGAFFGQGTRLTVV.